These T cell receptor beta chains were read from a single sample in a study of blood T cell repertoires in COVID-19. The repertoire was sequenced with immunoSEQ multiplex PCR; TCRdb's copy has only in-frame clones and lacks some. The data hold about 63,000 clones, with roughly 80% observed a single time. Sequencing was done on a sample of PBMCs or T cells enriched from blood (not recorded which). These receptors were collected from a woman in her forties with acute COVID-19. The CDR3 runs from the conserved cysteine through the conserved F or W. D genes are given only for firm matches. Clone size is not always given. Where it is, it says once, few, many or a class for expanded clones.

J | D | size | V | DNA | CDR3
TRBJ1-1 | NA | NA | TRBV7-9 | TGTGCCAGCAGCTCCCAGGCTGAAGCTTTCTTT | CASSSQAEAFF
TRBJ2-7 | TRBD2 | few | TRBV10-3 | TGTGCCATCAGTGAGTCCCGACTAGCGTCGTCCGAGCAGTACTTC | CAISESRLASSEQYF
TRBJ2-2 | TRBD2 | NA | TRBV28 | TGTGCCAGCAGTTCTTTGTGGACTAGCGGGAGTGTATACACCGGGGAGCTGTTTTTT | CASSSLWTSGSVYTGELFF
TRBJ2-7 | NA | NA | TRBV5-1 | TGCGCCAGCAGCCAAAATACAGCTCTCCCGTACGAGCAGTACTTC | CASSQNTALPYEQYF
TRBJ2-7 | TRBD1 | NA | TRBV5-1 | TGCGCCAGCAGGGAGACAGGGGGCGTCGACGAGCAGTACTTC | CASRETGGVDEQYF
TRBJ2-5 | TRBD1 | NA | TRBV7-7 | TGTGCTAGCAGCCCCCAGACAGGGTTGGGCGAAGAGACCCAGTACTTC | CASSPQTGLGEETQYF
TRBJ1-4 | TRBD1 | NA | TRBV6-5 | TGTGCCAGCAGGGCAACAGGGGGTGAAAAACTGTTTTTT | CASRATGGEKLFF
TRBJ2-3 | TRBD1 | NA | TRBV2 | TGTGCCAGCAGGACAGGGGGAGAAGATACGCAGTATTTT | CASRTGGEDTQYF
TRBJ2-7 | NA | few | TRBV7-2 | TGTGCCAGCAGCTCGGGACTGATTGCCTACGAGCAGTACTTC | CASSSGLIAYEQYF
TRBJ1-1 | TRBD1 | NA | TRBV10-3 | TGTGCCATCAGTACCGGGACAGGGGTGAACACTGAAGCTTTCTTT | CAISTGTGVNTEAFF
TRBJ1-4 | NA | NA | TRBV14 | TGTGCCAGCAGCCAGTGGACATCGGCGGCTGAAAAACTGTTTTTT | CASSQWTSAAEKLFF
TRBJ2-7 | NA | NA | TRBV11-2 | TGTGCCAGCAGCTTACCAACGGGGAGTACCTACGAGCAGTACTTC | CASSLPTGSTYEQYF
TRBJ1-2 | TRBD1 | NA | TRBV6-5 | TGTGCCAGCACGGTTACGGGACAGGGATATGGCTACACCTTC | CASTVTGQGYGYTF
TRBJ2-2 | NA | NA | TRBV27 | TGTGCCAGCAGTTTACGAGCCGCCGGGGAGCTGTTTTTT | CASSLRAAGELFF
TRBJ1-4 | NA | few | TRBV4-1 | TGCGCCAGCAGCCAAGACGCCCAACAGCTGTTTTTT | CASSQDAQQLFF
TRBJ1-2 | NA | NA | TRBV7-9 | TGTGCCAGCAGCTTAGCTAGGCCAGGGTTGAACTATGGCTACACCTTC | CASSLARPGLNYGYTF
TRBJ2-1 | TRBD1 | NA | TRBV2 | TGTGCCAGCAGTCCGGGACAGGCATACAATGAGCAGTTCTTC | CASSPGQAYNEQFF
TRBJ1-3 | NA | NA | TRBV19 | TGTGCCAGTTGCTTTGACCGGAGCTCTGGAAACACCATATATTTT | CASCFDRSSGNTIYF
TRBJ2-1 | TRBD1 | NA | TRBV10-3 | TGTGCCATCAGGTCCGGGACAGGGGACAATGAGCAGTTCTTC | CAIRSGTGDNEQFF
TRBJ2-2 | TRBD1 | NA | TRBV19 | TGTGCCAGTATCCTGACAGGGACGGACGGCGGGGAGCTGTTTTTT | CASILTGTDGGELFF
TRBJ2-2 | TRBD2 | NA | TRBV11-2 | TGTGCCAGCAGCTTACCCCTCCGGGGGCGGGGGGTGGCCGGGGAGCTGTTTTTT | CASSLPLRGRGVAGELFF
TRBJ2-7 | TRBD1 | NA | TRBV4-1 | TGCGCCAGCAGCCAAGAGACTGGACAGGGAGTCAGCGGCTCCTACGAGCAGTACTTC | CASSQETGQGVSGSYEQYF
TRBJ2-5 | TRBD2 | NA | TRBV5-1 | TGCGCCAGCAGCCGCCTAACTAGCGGGAGTTCAGAGACCCAGTACTTC | CASSRLTSGSSETQYF
TRBJ2-5 | TRBD2 | NA | TRBV28 | TGTGCCAGCAGTTTATCCCTAGCGGGGGGTCCGTTCCAAGAGACCCAGTACTTC | CASSLSLAGGPFQETQYF
TRBJ1-2 | NA | once | TRBV5-4 | TGTGCCAGCAGCGAGACAGCGCCGGGTGTCTATGGCTACACCTTC | CASSETAPGVYGYTF
TRBJ1-3 | NA | few | TRBV13 | TGTGCCAGCAGCTTAGCCAGGGGAGAAAGTGGAAACACCATATATTTT | CASSLARGESGNTIYF
TRBJ1-5 | TRBD1 | many | TRBV19 | TGTGCCACCCAGGCAGACAGGGCTAGCAATCAGCCCCAGCATTTT | CATQADRASNQPQHF
TRBJ2-7 | NA | NA | TRBV12-5 | TGTGCTAGTGGGAAAACCTGTAGCGTGAGCTCCTACGAGCAGTACTTC | CASGKTCSVSSYEQYF
TRBJ1-4 | NA | NA | TRBV5-1 | TGCGCCAGCAGCTTTGCGGGGGGGCGCGGTGAAAAACTGTTTTTT | CASSFAGGRGEKLFF
TRBJ2-1 | NA | NA | TRBV3-1/TRBV3-2 | TGTGCCAGCAGCCAAGAACCGGGACTCCTCTCCAATGAGCAGTTCTTC | CASSQEPGLLSNEQFF
TRBJ2-7 | TRBD1 | NA | TRBV28 | TGTGCCAGCACCCGGACAGGGAGGACCTACGAGCAGTACTTC | CASTRTGRTYEQYF
TRBJ1-1 | NA | NA | TRBV14 | TGTGCCAGCAGCCGTCGGACACCGAACACTGAAGCTTTCTTT | CASSRRTPNTEAFF
TRBJ1-6 | NA | few | TRBV12-2 | TGTGCAAGTCTCCGGACAGGGGCTTCACCCCTCCACTTT | CASLRTGASPLHF
TRBJ1-6 | NA | NA | TRBV5-1 | TGCGCCAGCAGAACACGGGAAGTTTATTCACCCCTCCACTTT | CASRTREVYSPLHF
TRBJ1-4 | NA | NA | TRBV28 | TGTGCCAGCAGTTTATCCCGATGGAGTGAAAAACTGTTTTTT | CASSLSRWSEKLFF
TRBJ1-6 | NA | NA | TRBV6-5 | TGTGCCAGCAGTCTTAACTCCTATAATTCACCCCTCCACTTT | CASSLNSYNSPLHF
TRBJ2-5 | NA | NA | TRBV7-8 | TGTGCCAGCAGCTTAGTACAGGACAACTTAGACTTC | CASSLVQDNLDF
TRBJ2-2 | TRBD1 | NA | TRBV27 | TGTGCCAGCAGTTTAAGGGGGCGCCTCACCGGGGAGCTGTTTTTT | CASSLRGRLTGELFF
TRBJ2-3 | NA | NA | TRBV24-1 | TGTGCCACCAGTAAGACAGACAATACGCAGTATTTT | CATSKTDNTQYF
TRBJ2-3 | NA | NA | TRBV10-1 | TGCGCCAGCAGTGACCACCGGGACAACACAGATACGCAGTATTTT | CASSDHRDNTDTQYF
TRBJ2-5 | NA | NA | TRBV20-1 | TGCAGTGCTTTTCCGGAAGAGACCCAGTACTTC | CSAFPEETQYF
TRBJ1-6 | NA | NA | TRBV7-9 | TGTGCCAGCAGCTTTGGAGGGCAGGGCGCTTCACCCCTCCACTTT | CASSFGGQGASPLHF
TRBJ2-3 | NA | NA | TRBV5-4 | TGTGCCAGCAGCCCGGACTTGGGGACGCAGTATTTT | CASSPDLGTQYF
TRBJ2-3 | NA | NA | TRBV9 | TGTGCCAGCAGCGTACGGGAATTCGATACGCAGTATTTT | CASSVREFDTQYF
TRBJ1-3 | NA | NA | TRBV14 | TGTGCCAGCAGCCACGGGATTTTCTCTGGAAACACCATATATTTT | CASSHGIFSGNTIYF
TRBJ1-3 | NA | NA | TRBV19 | TGTGCCACCTCAGGGTTTAACACCATATATTTT | CATSGFNTIYF
TRBJ2-1 | NA | NA | TRBV6-4 | TGTGCCAGCAGTGTCCGGTTCGGTGGCAATGAGCAGTTCTTC | CASSVRFGGNEQFF
TRBJ1-1 | NA | NA | TRBV14 | TGTGCCAGCAGCCAAGTATCCGGGTCAGAAGCTTTCTTT | CASSQVSGSEAFF
TRBJ1-1 | TRBD1 | NA | TRBV19 | TGTGCCAGTAGTTCTACAGGGGACACTGAAGCTTTCTTT | CASSSTGDTEAFF
TRBJ1-1 | TRBD1 | NA | TRBV28 | TGTGCCAGCAAGGCAGGGGGTGTAAACACTGAAGCTTTCTTT | CASKAGGVNTEAFF
TRBJ2-7 | TRBD2 | NA | TRBV5-1 | TGCGCCAGCAGCTTGGGACTAGCGGGCCGAGAGCAGTACTTC | CASSLGLAGREQYF
TRBJ2-7 | TRBD2 | NA | TRBV7-8 | TGTGCCAGCAGCCGACCCTCCGGACTAGCGGGAGTCCTCGAGCAGTACTTC | CASSRPSGLAGVLEQYF
TRBJ1-1 | NA | once | TRBV20-1 | TGCAGTGCTAGAGGCGGTACTGAAGCTTTCTTT | CSARGGTEAFF